These 30 T cell receptor beta chains came from one sample sequenced in a study of breast tumors, draining lymph nodes, adjacent tissues. The lymph nodes were axillary draining lymph nodes from breast cancer patients. TCRdb independently ran MiXCR on the multiplex PCR reads; one entry per CDR3 protein. The table lists around 120,000 distinct CDR3 sequences, approximately 20% of them singletons. Input material: axillary lymph node tissue. These TCRs come from a female donor with breast cancer. Some clones in this sample may be carry-over from other donors' samples.

This clonotype was counted at least ten times. The V gene is TRBV20-1, the J gene TRBJ2-3; D might be TRBD1 (5 bases). The CDR3 contains 12 residues. V was shortened by 8 bases and J by 1 base, with 10 bases between the two germline ends. Germline V lookup: CDR1 DFQATT, CDR2 SNEGSKA (reference sequence). The CDR3 reads CSLATGTDTQYF. CDR3 DNA sequence: TGCAGTCTTGCGACAGGCACAGATACGCAGTATTTT.

A word on this clonotype: A much larger clone lies a single base off, so this may be a read error. V gene TRBV15 combines with J gene TRBJ1-4; D not resolved. CDR1 is LNHNV and CDR2 is YYDKDF in the germline V gene (reference sequence). The CDR3 has 14 residues. For the CDR3, the DNA is TGTGCCACCAGCTGGACCCCTAATAATGAAAAACTGGTTTTT. It encodes CATSWTPNNEKLVF.

Notes on this clonotype: Sequence at one end of the junction differs from germline and may be a read error. This chain links TRBV27 with TRBJ2-7, with D uncertain. Germline V gene lookup returns CDR1 MNHEY and CDR2 SMNVEV (reference sequence). The CDR3 totals 14 residues. The CDR3 coding sequence is TGTGCCAGCAGTTTAACCGCGAATTCCTGCGAGCAGTACTTC. Translated, it gives CASSLTANSCEQYF.

This clonotype appeared many times. The chain couples TRBV27 to TRBJ2-1; D unresolved. The germline gives CDR1 MNHEY, CDR2 SMNVEV (reference sequence). V lost 6 bases, J lost 4 bases, and 4 bases lay in between. The CDR3 covers 11 residues. CDR3 DNA: TGTGCCAGCAGAAAATACAATGAGCAGTTCTTC. It translates to CASRKYNEQFF.

This clonotype was recorded a few times. The J gene is TRBJ2-2, the V gene TRBV27, with 13 positions matching TRBD2. The germline V gene has CDR1 MNHEY and CDR2 SMNVEV (reference sequence). The CDR3 contains 17 residues. V trimming: 4 bases; J trimming: 1 base; junction bases outside the gene matches: 3. The CDR3 DNA is TGTGCCAGCAGTTCCAGGACTAGCGGGAGGAACACCGGGGAGCTGTTTTTT. Translating it yields CASSSRTSGRNTGELFF.

About this clonotype: A much more abundant neighbour one base away suggests this may be a read error. This sequence joins TRBV12-3 or TRBV12-4 and TRBJ1-2; D might be TRBD1 (5 bases). The CDR3 totals 13 residues. CDR3 sequence: CAGRRGANYGYTF. As DNA, the CDR3 is TGTGCCGGCAGAAGGGGAGCTAACTATGGCTACACCTTC.

Many counts were recorded for this clonotype. The V gene is TRBV7-9, the J gene TRBJ2-7; 9 nucleotides align to TRBD2. The junction had 4 bases not matched to a gene; V was cut back by 5 bases and J by 2 bases. Germline V gene sequence: CDR1 SEHNR, CDR2 FQNEAQ (reference sequence). This CDR3 contains 14 residues. Here the CDR3 reads CASSLSGGAYEQYF. CDR3 in DNA: TGTGCCAGCAGCCTTAGCGGGGGAGCCTACGAGCAGTACTTC.

Note on this clonotype: This may be a read error: a much more frequent sequence differs by one nucleotide. The chain links TRBV19 to TRBJ1-2; 8 nucleotides agree with TRBD1. Trimming removed 5 bases from V and 6 bases from J; junction bases left unmatched: 17. Germline V gene sequence: CDR1 LNHDA, CDR2 SQIVND (reference sequence). CDR3 length: 17 amino acids. The CDR3 DNA is TGTGCCAGTAGTGCCTGGGCAGGGGGCGCGTCAGCCGATGGCTACACCTTC. Its protein is CASSAWAGGASADGYTF.

This clonotype was seen ten or more times. This chain connects TRBV4-1 to TRBJ2-3; TRBD2 matches 11 bases. Trimming cost V 4 bases and J 1 base; bases outside gene matches: 7. CDR1 is MGHRA, CDR2 YSYEKL, per germline. This CDR3 is built from 17 residues. The CDR3 bases are TGCGCCAGCAGCCTAAGAGGGACTAGCGGTCGCACAGATACGCAGTATTTT. Its protein product is CASSLRGTSGRTDTQYF.

The table lists this clonotype with many counts. The rearrangement uses TRBV9 and TRBJ2-1; D possibly corresponds to TRBD2 (7 bases). CDR1 is SGDLS, CDR2 YYNGEE, per germline. V gave up 3 bases and J gave up 9 bases, with 16 bases separating them. The length of the CDR3 is 14 residues. The CDR3 protein is CASSGGGGAGEQFF. As DNA, the CDR3 is TGTGCCAGCAGCGGGGGTGGGGGGGCGGGTGAGCAGTTCTTC.

This clonotype was seen repeatedly, ten times or more. This chain links TRBV9 with TRBJ2-3; D not certain. The CDR3 has 16 amino acids. Trimming pared 0 bases from V and 4 bases from J, leaving 15 bases between. Germline CDR1 and CDR2: SGDLS and YYNGEE. Here the CDR3 DNA reads TGTGCCAGCAGCGTAGGCCCCCCAGGAACCTCAGATACGCAGTATTTT. Translated, it gives CASSVGPPGTSDTQYF.

The chain combines TRBV7-2 with TRBJ1-1; 9 bases align to TRBD1. This CDR3 has 14 residues. V lost 8 bases, J lost 1 base, and 5 bases stayed unmatched. Looked up from germline, CDR1 is SGHTA and CDR2 is FQGNSA. CDR3 nucleotide sequence: TGTGCCAGCGGGACAGGGTGGAGGAACACTGAAGCTTTCTTT. Its translation is CASGTGWRNTEAFF.

This clonotype was found many times. The genes are TRBV10-1 and TRBJ2-1; TRBD2 agrees at 8 bases. Unmatched junction bases numbered 8, after V lost 3 bases and J lost 4 bases. Per germline, CDR1 WNHNN and CDR2 SYGVQD (reference sequence). This CDR3 contains 16 residues. CDR3: CASSDYGGTRYNEQFF. Here the CDR3 DNA reads TGCGCCAGCAGTGATTACGGGGGGACTAGGTACAATGAGCAGTTCTTC.

Comments on this clonotype: A much larger clone differs by one base, so this may be a read error. V and J are TRBV6-5 and TRBJ1-3; 7 positions match TRBD1. The CDR3 spans 16 residues. CDR1 is MNHEY and CDR2 is SVGAGI in the germline V gene. CDR3 amino acids: CARSYSRTGSGNTIYF. In DNA, the CDR3 is TGTGCCCGCAGTTACTCCCGGACAGGCTCTGGAAACACCATATATTTT.

In its sample, this clonotype was seen a few times. This chain connects TRBV11-2 to TRBJ1-2; TRBD1 is a possible D gene (6 bases). The CDR3 has 14 residues. Trimming took off 0 bases at V and 5 bases at J, with 10 bases between the two ends. Germline CDR1 SGHAT, CDR2 FQNNGV. CDR3 sequence: CASSLDRQGYGYTF. Here the CDR3 DNA reads TGTGCCAGCAGCTTAGATCGCCAGGGGTATGGCTACACCTTC.

This clonotype was observed many times. V gene TRBV6-5 combines with J gene TRBJ2-1; the D is unclear. This CDR3 comprises 15 residues. V dropped 3 bases and J dropped 8 bases, with 17 bases sitting between them. CDR1 MNHEY and CDR2 SVGAGI come from the germline V gene. CDR3 protein: CASSYGPPGRDEQFF. CDR3 sequence (DNA): TGTGCCAGCAGTTATGGGCCCCCCGGTAGGGATGAGCAGTTCTTC.

This clonotype was observed at least ten times. The CDR3 loop reads CSASSSGSSGANVLTF. Written as DNA, the CDR3 is TGCAGTGCTAGTTCCAGCGGGAGCTCTGGGGCCAACGTCCTGACTTTC. The J gene is TRBJ2-6, the V gene TRBV20-1; 8 bases map to TRBD2. The CDR3 runs 16 residues. In germline, CDR1 is DFQATT, CDR2 SNEGSKA (reference sequence). V trimming: 3 bases; J trimming: 0 bases; junction bases outside the gene matches: 4.

This clonotype was seen at least ten times. The chain carries TRBV4-2 and TRBJ2-1; D might be TRBD2 (6 bases). Trimming took 0 bases from V and 6 from J, leaving 12 bases between them. Per the germline V gene, CDR1 is LGHNA and CDR2 is YNFKEQ. The CDR3 has 15 residues. The CDR3 sequence is CASSQDVAAGNEQFF. In nucleotides, the CDR3 is TGTGCCAGCAGCCAAGATGTAGCGGCCGGCAATGAGCAGTTCTTC.

This chain connects TRBV19 to TRBJ1-1; D is unclear. Trimming removed 2 bases at V and 5 bases at J, with 9 bases between. The CDR3 has 13 amino acids. CDR1 is LNHDA and CDR2 is SQIVND in the germline V gene (reference sequence). CDR3 bases: TGTGCCAGTAGTATAATGGGTGGGACTGAAGCTTTCTTT. Its translation is CASSIMGGTEAFF.

This clonotype occurred many times. The chain is built from TRBV5-8 and TRBJ2-5, with D tentatively TRBD2 (6 bases). The V gene lost 5 bases and the J gene lost 1 base, with 12 bases spanning the gap. The CDR3 runs 14 residues. Germline assignment: CDR1 SGHTS and CDR2 YDEGEE. The DNA for the CDR3 is TGTGCCAGCAGTTTTGGCGGGGTCCAAGAGACCCAGTACTTC. Its protein is CASSFGGVQETQYF.

Comment on this clonotype: A much more abundant neighbour one base away suggests this may be a read error. This is likely a read error, given that the CDR3 carries no conserved phenylalanine or tryptophan at its end. This chain uses TRBV7-2 with TRBJ2-3, with 7 bases that match TRBD2. The germline V gene encodes CDR1 SGHTA and CDR2 FQGNSA. The CDR3 spans 15 residues. After removal of 3 bases from V and 3 bases from J, the junction contained 6 bases not matched to a gene. CDR3 in amino acids: CASSFGVAGTDTQYL. DNA of the CDR3: TGTGCCAGCAGCTTTGGGGTAGCGGGTACAGATACGCAGTATCTT.

At least ten counts were recorded for this clonotype. This chain links TRBV9 with TRBJ1-6; no clear D gene. In germline, CDR1 is SGDLS, CDR2 YYNGEE. This CDR3 is built from 15 residues. With 1 base removed from V and 5 bases from J, the gap between germline ends came to 10 bases. CDR3 coding DNA: TGTGCCAGCAGCGTAACTCCGGGAGATAATTCACCCCTCCACTTT. The encoded protein is CASSVTPGDNSPLHF.

The gene calls are TRBV4-2 and TRBJ2-5, with 15 positions matching TRBD2. CDR1 and CDR2 from the germline V gene are LGHNA and YNFKEQ. The CDR3 spans 19 residues. Losses at the gene ends were 1 base for V and 13 bases for J; bases not matched to a gene: 19. The CDR3 nucleotides are TGTGCCAGCAGCCAAGGCCCGGGACTAGCGGGGGGCCCACAAGAGGCCCGGTACTTC. Amino acids: CASSQGPGLAGGPQEARYF.

This clonotype was seen ten or more times. This chain connects TRBV7-3 to TRBJ2-1; 12 bases match TRBD2. The CDR3 length is 14 residues. Germline CDR1 and CDR2: SGHTA and FQGTGA. J lost 7 bases, V lost 2 bases, and 0 bases had no gene match. The CDR3 region has the DNA TGTGCCAGCAGCTTACTAGCGGGAGGGAATGAGCAGTTCTTC. Its translation: CASSLLAGGNEQFF.

In the case of this clonotype: It may be a read error: a sequence one base away is much more abundant. The J gene is TRBJ1-2, the V gene TRBV7-9; D is unclear. The CDR3 spans 10 residues. Germline V gene sequence: CDR1 SEHNR, CDR2 FQNEAQ (reference sequence). The CDR3 loop reads CAGSSGGYTF. The CDR3 bases are TGTGCCGGCAGTTCAGGAGGCTACACCTTC.

This clonotype was found many times. The chain uses TRBV7-9 and TRBJ2-5; 12 bases are a match to TRBD2. The CDR3 loop spans 17 amino acids. Looked up from germline, CDR1 is SEHNR and CDR2 is FQNEAQ (reference sequence). The junction had 7 bases not matched to a gene; V was cut back by 1 base and J by 4 bases. The CDR3 loop is CASSLVASGGARETQYF. In nucleotides, the CDR3 is TGTGCCAGCAGCTTAGTTGCTAGCGGGGGGGCCCGAGAGACCCAGTACTTC.

This clonotype was observed many times. The V and J genes are TRBV29-1 and TRBJ2-5, with a weak D call TRBD1 (5 bases). The V gene lost 2 bases and the J gene lost 4 bases, with 11 bases spanning the gap. Looked up from germline, CDR1 is SQVTM and CDR2 is ANQGSEA. The CDR3 extends over 13 amino acids. The CDR3 here is CSVEFRVPETQYF. The CDR3 DNA is TGCAGCGTTGAATTCAGGGTCCCAGAGACCCAGTACTTC.

There are many counts of this clonotype. The chain uses TRBV28 and TRBJ2-3, with no clear D. Trimming cost V 4 bases and J 6 bases, with 8 bases left between them. In germline, CDR1 is MDHEN, CDR2 SYDVKM. The CDR3 covers 12 residues. The CDR3 spells CASSSIWDTQYF. The CDR3 bases are TGTGCCAGCAGTTCAATATGGGATACGCAGTATTTT.

The CDR3 loop is CASSLYSGRNEKLFF. The DNA for the CDR3 is TGTGCCAGCAGCCTATATAGCGGGAGGAATGAAAAACTGTTTTTT. The chain has TRBV7-9 and TRBJ1-4; no clear D gene. V lost 5 bases and J lost 5, with 15 bases in between. Germline V lookup: CDR1 SEHNR, CDR2 FQNEAQ (reference sequence). This CDR3 is 15 amino acids long.

The sample holds many counts of this clonotype. In DNA form, the CDR3 reads TGCGCCAGCAGTTGGGGGATCTACGAGCAGTACTTC. It yields the protein CASSWGIYEQYF. V and J are TRBV10-2 and TRBJ2-7, with D perhaps TRBD1 or TRBD2 (5 bases each). Germline CDR1 is WSHSY and CDR2 is SAAADI. This CDR3 contains 12 residues. The V and J ends lost 5 bases and 3 bases respectively, with 8 bases between them.